Shown below are 21 T cell receptor beta chains from a single sample sequenced in a study of radiotherapy plus CTLA-4 blockade in lung cancer. Sequenced by immunoSEQ multiplex PCR; TCRdb stores in-frame clones only, minus some. The table lists around 45,000 clones, 73% of them singletons. The specimen comprised peripheral blood, sampled from a patient treated with radiotherapy plus ipilimumab. The source of these receptors is a human donor with non-small cell lung cancer who had a complete response to radiotherapy plus ipilimumab.

The V and J genes are TRBV30 and TRBJ2-7; tentatively, D is TRBD1 (5 bases). The V and J ends lost 6 bases and 2 bases respectively, with 14 bases between them. The CDR3 covers 13 residues. Germline assignment: CDR1 GTSNPN and CDR2 SVGIG (reference sequence). This chain's CDR3 is CACRQGRAYEQYF. The DNA of the CDR3 is TGTGCCTGCCGGCAGGGCAGGGCCTACGAGCAGTACTTC.

The chain carries TRBV6-5 and TRBJ1-1; D call uncertain. Per germline, CDR1 MNHEY and CDR2 SVGAGI. V shed 0 bases and J shed 8 bases, with 13 bases lying between them. The CDR3 runs to 14 residues. CDR3 coding DNA: TGTGCCAGCAGTTACTCGAGGGCGGCAGGCGAAGCTTTCTTT. Its protein is CASSYSRAAGEAFF.

This clone appeared once. This chain links TRBV11-2 with TRBJ2-1, with D unresolved. The length of the CDR3 is 15 residues. V lost 5 bases, J lost 2 bases, and 13 bases lay in between. From germline, CDR1 is SGHAT and CDR2 FQNNGV. Here the CDR3 DNA reads TGTGCCAGCAGCCCCCGGGTGGCCGCCTACAATGAGCAGTTCTTC. Translated, it gives CASSPRVAAYNEQFF.

The chain carries TRBV11-2 and TRBJ2-4, with TRBD1 as a possible D gene (5 bases). In germline, CDR1 is SGHAT, CDR2 FQNNGV. The V and J ends lost 1 base and 9 bases respectively, with 25 bases between them. The CDR3 sequence is 18 residues long. The CDR3, as DNA: TGTGCCAGCAGCTTAGGTAGGGGCAGAATCGGTGCCTGGGGCATTCAGTACTTC. It codes for CASSLGRGRIGAWGIQYF.

V is TRBV19 and J is TRBJ1-5; 9 bases are shared with TRBD1. The CDR3 spans 16 residues. CDR1 and CDR2 (germline): LNHDA, SQIVND (reference sequence). The J segment lost 4 bases and the V segment lost 5 bases, leaving 9 bases of the junction unmatched. CDR3 amino acids: CASSGRDRVGNQPQHF. CDR3 sequence (DNA): TGTGCCAGTAGTGGCAGGGACAGGGTAGGGAATCAGCCCCAGCATTTT.

This clone was recorded only once. The V call is TRBV5-1, the J call TRBJ1-2, with D perhaps matching TRBD1 (6 bases). This CDR3 has 14 amino acids. Germline CDR1 is SGHRS and CDR2 is YFSETQ. V shed 0 bases and J shed 6 bases, with 12 bases lying between them. In DNA form, the CDR3 reads TGCGCCAGCAGCTTGGGGGTACAGGGAGATGGCTACACCTTC. As protein: CASSLGVQGDGYTF.

The V call is TRBV7-9, the J call TRBJ2-5; D gene ambiguous. The J call may not be correct, given that the DNA end is closer to TRBJ2-7. The CDR3 is 14 residues long. Germline lookup yields CDR1 SEHNR and CDR2 FQNEAQ (reference sequence). The CDR3 coding sequence is TGTGCCAGCAGCTTAAACTCTATCTCCTACGAGCAGTACTTC. Encoded protein: CASSLNSISYEQYF.

This chain uses TRBV7-2 with TRBJ2-1; D might be TRBD1 (5 bases). CDR1 and CDR2 (germline): SGHTA, FQGNSA. V was shortened by 3 bases and J by 9 bases, with 9 bases between the two germline ends. CDR3 length: 12 amino acids. The DNA for the CDR3 is TGTGCCAGCAGCTTGGGGCCCGGTGAGCAGTTCTTC. Protein: CASSLGPGEQFF.

This clone was recorded a few times. The V and J genes are TRBV12-5 and TRBJ2-2; TRBD2 matches at 8 bases. V gave up 7 bases and J gave up 6 bases; unmatched junction bases: 4. CDR1 LGHNT and CDR2 FRNRAP come from the germline V gene. The CDR3 length is 13 residues. CDR3 in DNA: TGTGCTAGTGCCCCGCGGGGGGCCGGGGAGCTGTTTTTT. This gives the protein CASAPRGAGELFF.

The chain's CDR3 is CAWRGGYSYNSPLHF. CDR3 nucleotides: TGTGCCTGGAGGGGGGGGTACTCCTATAATTCACCCCTCCACTTT. The gene calls are TRBV30 and TRBJ1-6; a weak D match, TRBD1 (5 bases). The CDR3 totals 15 residues. The V and J ends lost 3 bases and 0 bases respectively, with 9 bases between them. Germline assignment: CDR1 GTSNPN and CDR2 SVGIG (reference sequence). Filled out from reference TRBV30 and TRBJ1-6, the complete variable domain reads SQTIHQWPATLVQPVGSPLSLECTVEGTSNPNLYWYRQAAGRGLQLLFYSVGIGQISSEVPQNLSASRPQDRQFILSSKKLLLSDSGFYLCAWRGGYSYNSPLHFGNGTRLTVT.

The V call is TRBV27, the J call TRBJ1-5; 9 bases are a match to TRBD1. The CDR3 runs to 14 residues. The V and J ends lost 6 bases and 5 bases, in that order; junction bases with no gene match: 5. Germline values: CDR1 MNHEY, CDR2 SMNVEV (reference sequence). This chain's CDR3 is CASRPWTGDQPQHF. The CDR3 DNA follows: TGTGCCAGCAGACCGTGGACAGGGGATCAGCCCCAGCATTTT.

J is TRBJ2-7 and V is TRBV18; 12 bases line up with TRBD2. In germline, CDR1 is KGHSH, CDR2 LQKENI. The trim removed 4 bases at V and 3 bases at J, leaving 7 bases unmatched. This CDR3 is 16 amino acids long. The CDR3 DNA is TGTGCCAGCTCACTGTCTAGCGGGGGGGGCCTCTACGAGCAGTACTTC. This sequence encodes CASSLSSGGGLYEQYF.

The chain is built from TRBV5-5 and TRBJ2-5, with TRBD2 matching over 8 bases. Germline CDR1 and CDR2: SGHKS and YYEKEE (reference sequence). Trimming removed 4 bases from V and 4 bases from J; junction bases left unmatched: 12. This CDR3 has 16 amino acids. The CDR3 loop is CASSQGSMAGGETQYF. CDR3 DNA sequence: TGTGCCAGCAGCCAAGGGAGTATGGCGGGGGGAGAGACCCAGTACTTC.

CDR3 in amino acids: CASSEVASGNTIYF. For the CDR3, the DNA is TGTGCCAGCAGTGAGGTAGCTTCTGGAAACACCATATATTTT. V gene TRBV2 combines with J gene TRBJ1-3; the D is unclear. V was trimmed by 3 bases and J by 1 base, leaving 7 bases between them. The CDR3 is 14 amino acids. Germline lookup yields CDR1 SNHLY and CDR2 FYNNEI.

V is TRBV5-1 and J is TRBJ2-5; D remains unclear. The end of the DNA fits TRBJ2-7 better, so the J call may be wrong. Germline V CDR1 and CDR2: SGHRS, YFSETQ. CDR3 length: 13 amino acids. CDR3 DNA sequence: TGCGCCAGCAGCTTGGATAGTCTCTACGAGCAGTACTTC. Translated: CASSLDSLYEQYF.

The gene calls are TRBV21-1 and TRBJ1-5; the table's TRBD1 call for D was not verified on the DNA. TRBV21-1 is an annotated pseudogene. CDR3 size: 17 residues. The CDR3 nucleotides read TGTGCCAGCAGCAAAGAAAAAGACAGGGGGCAAAATCAGCCCCAGCATTTT. As protein: CASSKEKDRGQNQPQHF.

This chain connects TRBV28 to TRBJ2-5; a weak D match, TRBD2 (6 bases). CDR1 is MDHEN and CDR2 is SYDVKM in the germline V gene. CDR3 length equals 15 residues. V was shortened by 6 bases and J by 2 bases, with 16 bases between the two germline ends. CDR3: CASSRPEGRQETQYF. CDR3 bases: TGTGCCAGCAGCCGACCCGAGGGGAGGCAAGAGACCCAGTACTTC.

This chain joins TRBV6-5 and TRBJ1-1, with 11 nucleotides matching TRBD1. Germline assignment: CDR1 MNHEY and CDR2 SVGAGI. The length of the CDR3 is 15 residues. The V segment lost 6 bases and the J segment 6 bases; nucleotides outside the gene matches: 9. The chain's CDR3 is CASRPLGQGASEAFF. In DNA form, the CDR3 reads TGTGCCAGCAGGCCACTCGGACAGGGGGCTTCTGAAGCTTTCTTT.

This clone was recorded a few times. CDR3 DNA: TGTGCCAGCAGCGAGAAACGGGGCTACACCTTC. Its protein product is CASSEKRGYTF. This sequence joins TRBV9 and TRBJ1-2; no definite D call. V lost 3 bases to trimming and J lost 8 bases, with 8 bases between them. This CDR3 is built from 11 residues. CDR1 and CDR2 (germline): SGDLS, YYNGEE.

The chain carries TRBV6-4 and TRBJ2-7; 8 bases align to TRBD1. CDR1 is MRHNA and CDR2 is SNTAGT in the germline V gene. J gave up 3 bases and V 0 bases, and 10 bases lay outside the gene matches. This CDR3 comprises 17 residues. CDR3: CASSDSGQGNLGYEQYF. The CDR3 coding sequence is TGTGCCAGCAGTGACTCCGGACAGGGAAATTTAGGCTACGAGCAGTACTTC.

The chain joins TRBV19 to TRBJ2-7; TRBD1 matches at 8 bases. The CDR3 totals 13 residues. The ends lost 6 bases at V and 4 bases at J; junction bases unmatched: 5. Germline CDR1 LNHDA, CDR2 SQIVND (reference sequence). In DNA form, the CDR3 reads TGTGCCAGTAGGAACAGGGGGAGTTACGAGCAGTACTTC. Translated, it gives CASRNRGSYEQYF.